The 23 T cell receptor beta chains presented below share a single source sample, sequenced in a study of blood T cells in healthy people across ages. The authors ran a second PCR of 7 to 11 cycles using a sample-barcoded 5' primer and a J-beta primer mix. Each CDR3 protein is one row after TCRdb ran MiXCR on the 5' RACE reads. The table has about 620,000 distinct CDR3 sequences, around 20% seen once. Sequencing input: blood. These receptors were obtained from a man between 65 and 85 years old in good health.

The V gene is TRBV9, the J gene TRBJ1-2; a possible D gene is TRBD1 (5 bases). This CDR3 has 15 residues. The V and J ends lost 0 bases and 7 bases respectively, with 16 bases between them. Germline-derived CDR1 and CDR2 are SGDLS and YYNGEE. CDR3 loop: CASSVVSQGGGGYTF. CDR3 DNA: TGTGCCAGCAGCGTAGTTTCCCAGGGCGGCGGTGGCTACACCTTC.

This chain uses TRBV5-6 with TRBJ2-3, with D perhaps TRBD2 (5 bases). The CDR3 spans 14 residues. In germline, CDR1 is SGHDT, CDR2 YYEEEE. V lost 3 bases and J 4 bases, leaving 12 bases between the germline ends. The CDR3, as DNA: TGTGCCAGCAGCTCGTATACTAGTTCAGATACGCAGTATTTT. This gives the protein CASSSYTSSDTQYF. Combining the CDR3 with reference TRBV5-6 and TRBJ2-3 gives the whole variable domain DAGVTQSPTHLIKTRGQQVTLRCSPKSGHDTVSWYQQALGQGPQFIFQYYEEEERQRGNFPDRFSGHQFPNYSSELNVNALLLGDSALYLCASSSYTSSDTQYFGPGTRLTVL.

This clonotype has a handful of counts. The chain employs TRBV7-9 and TRBJ1-6; 7 nucleotides align to TRBD1. Germline lookup yields CDR1 SEHNR and CDR2 FQNEAQ (reference sequence). The CDR3 length is 13 residues. The J segment lost 14 bases and the V segment lost 5 bases, leaving 9 bases of the junction unmatched. In DNA, the CDR3 is TGTGCCAGCAGCACGCAACAGGGGATCACCCTCCACTTT. This sequence encodes CASSTQQGITLHF.

This clonotype was seen more than once but under ten times. This rearrangement joins TRBV11-2 to TRBJ2-5, with D perhaps TRBD2 (6 bases). Judging by the DNA end, TRBJ2-7 fits better; the J call may be wrong. The CDR3 contains 14 residues. In germline, CDR1 is SGHAT, CDR2 FQNNGV. CDR3 region: CASSLGEVRYEQYF. DNA for the CDR3: TGTGCCAGCAGCTTAGGGGAGGTACGGTACGAGCAGTACTTC.

This clonotype has just a few counts. The CDR3 here is CASSSRGSFTEAFF. CDR3 DNA sequence: TGTGCCAGCAGTTCCCGGGGCAGTTTCACTGAAGCTTTCTTT. The V and J genes are TRBV12-3 or TRBV12-4 and TRBJ1-1; D is possibly TRBD1 (5 bases). The CDR3 covers 14 residues. Trimming took 4 bases from V and 4 from J, leaving 13 bases between them.

This clonotype was detected only once. An end of the junction differs from the germline gene, which may be a read error. The rearrangement uses TRBV25-1 and TRBJ2-1; D assignment may be TRBD1 or TRBD2 (5 bases each). From germline, CDR1 is MGHDK and CDR2 SYGVNS. This CDR3 region has 18 residues. The CDR3 spells CASSEYGSGPPSYKEQFF. The DNA for the CDR3 is TGTGCCAGCAGTGAATACGGCTCGGGGCCCCCATCCTACAAGGAGCAGTTCTTC.

V usage is TRBV27 and J usage is TRBJ2-7; 7 nucleotides match TRBD2. The V gene's germline CDR1 is MNHEY and CDR2 SMNVEV (reference sequence). This CDR3 has 16 residues. Losses at the gene ends were 3 bases for V and 2 bases for J; bases not matched to a gene: 10. The CDR3 is CASSFIPPGLAYEQYF. Written as DNA, the CDR3 is TGTGCCAGCAGTTTCATCCCCCCCGGACTAGCCTACGAGCAGTACTTC.

The table lists this clonotype with a count of one. The rearrangement joins TRBV28 to TRBJ1-6; TRBD1 is a possible D gene (6 bases). The germline V gene encodes CDR1 MDHEN and CDR2 SYDVKM. Trimming took off 2 bases at V and 2 bases at J, with 10 bases between the two ends. The length of the CDR3 is 16 residues. CDR3 DNA sequence: TGTGCCAGCAGTTTAAGCGGGGGCCCCTATAATTCACCCCTCCACTTT. It codes for CASSLSGGPYNSPLHF.

The chain joins TRBV6-6 to TRBJ2-2; D might be TRBD1 (7 bases). CDR3 size: 15 residues. The V and J ends lost 6 bases and 1 base respectively, with 12 bases between them. The V gene's germline CDR1 is MNHNY and CDR2 SVGAGI (reference sequence). DNA for the CDR3: TGTGCCAGCAGGAGACAGGGAGGGAACACCGGGGAGCTGTTTTTT. As protein: CASRRQGGNTGELFF.

This clonotype was seen only a few times. V gene TRBV5-1 combines with J gene TRBJ2-5; D remains unclear. The J call is doubtful: the DNA matches TRBJ2-7 better. This CDR3 comprises 14 residues. CDR1 and CDR2 from the germline V gene are SGHRS and YFSETQ. The DNA for the CDR3 is TGCGCCAGCAGCAAATCGACGGGTCCCTACGAGCAGTACTTC. It specifies CASSKSTGPYEQYF.

The chain joins TRBV28 to TRBJ2-1; possible D gene TRBD2, 6 bases. The CDR3 covers 15 residues. Germline CDR1 is MDHEN and CDR2 is SYDVKM. V was trimmed by 5 bases and J by 2 bases, leaving 13 bases between them. The CDR3 DNA follows: TGTGCCAGCAGTACAGTAGCGGAAACCTACAATGAGCAGTTCTTC. Amino acid sequence: CASSTVAETYNEQFF. Based on the CDR3 plus reference TRBV28 and TRBJ2-1, the full variable domain is DVKVTQSSRYLVKRTGEKVFLECVQDMDHENMFWYRQDPGLGLRLIYFSYDVKMKEKGDIPEGYSVSREKKERFSLILESASTNQTSMYLCASSTVAETYNEQFFGPGTRLTVL.

The gene calls are TRBV29-1 and TRBJ1-2; TRBD1 agrees at 10 bases. This CDR3 is built from 15 residues. With 1 base clipped from V and 6 bases from J, the junction kept 8 bases outside the gene matches. The V gene's germline CDR1 is SQVTM and CDR2 ANQGSEA. The CDR3 DNA reads as TGCAGCGTTGAAGGACTAGACAGGGGGCGGAATGGCTACACCTTC. As protein: CSVEGLDRGRNGYTF.

Only a few counts were recorded for this clonotype. This chain links TRBV3-1 with TRBJ2-2, with 12 bases identical to TRBD2. This CDR3 is built from 18 residues. From germline, CDR1 is LGHDT and CDR2 YNNKEL (reference sequence). V was clipped by 1 base and J by 2 bases; unmatched bases: 5. The CDR3 DNA is TGTGCCAGCAGCCAAGGTCTAGCGGGAGGGCCAAACACCGGGGAGCTGTTTTTT. As protein: CASSQGLAGGPNTGELFF.

This clonotype was seen many times. The CDR3: CASSFPPWQKNYGYTF. The CDR3, as DNA: TGTGCCAGCAGCTTCCCCCCTTGGCAGAAAAACTATGGCTACACCTTC. The V gene is TRBV11-2, the J gene TRBJ1-2; D uncertain. The CDR3 totals 16 residues. Trimming took 3 bases from V and 2 from J, leaving 16 bases between them. Germline V gene sequence: CDR1 SGHAT, CDR2 FQNNGV. Based on the CDR3 plus reference TRBV11-2 and TRBJ1-2, the full variable domain is EAGVAQSPRYKIIEKRQSVAFWCNPISGHATLYWYQQILGQGPKLLIQFQNNGVVDDSQLPKDRFSAERLKGVDSTLKIQPAKLEDSAVYLCASSFPPWQKNYGYTFGSGTRLTVV.

The chain uses TRBV7-8 and TRBJ2-3; D tentatively fits TRBD1 or TRBD2 (5 bases each). The germline V gene has CDR1 SGHVS and CDR2 FQNEAQ. V lost 2 bases and J 1 base, leaving 13 bases between the germline ends. This CDR3 is built from 16 residues. The CDR3 DNA sequence: TGTGCCAGCAGCTTAAAGGGGAGCGGCGGCACAGATACGCAGTATTTT. This sequence encodes CASSLKGSGGTDTQYF.

This clonotype was recorded many times. The chain recombines TRBV29-1 with TRBJ2-7; D possibly uses TRBD1 or TRBD2 (6 bases each). Trimming shortened V by 7 bases and J by 3 bases, and 16 bases separated the two germline ends. The CDR3 length is 13 residues. Germline V gene sequence: CDR1 SQVTM, CDR2 ANQGSEA. DNA for the CDR3: TGCAGCGCCCAAGACAGGACTATCTACGAGCAGTACTTC. This codes for CSAQDRTIYEQYF.

CDR3 in DNA: TGTGCCAGCAGCCCCTGGGGGGCAGGGCTGGACGAGCAGTACTTC. It specifies CASSPWGAGLDEQYF. V gene TRBV25-1 combines with J gene TRBJ2-7; D could derive from TRBD1 or TRBD2 (6 bases each). V lost 6 bases to trimming and J lost 5 bases, with 20 bases between them. The CDR3 sequence is 15 residues long. From germline, CDR1 is MGHDK and CDR2 SYGVNS.

This clonotype was seen at least ten times. The chain couples TRBV7-6 to TRBJ2-5; either TRBD1 or TRBD2 may fit D (5 bases each). Trimming took off 1 base at V and 3 bases at J, with 15 bases between the two ends. The length of the CDR3 is 16 residues. Germline lookup yields CDR1 SGHVS and CDR2 FNYEAQ. The CDR3 DNA follows: TGTGCCAGCAGCTTAGGGGTAGTTGGGACCAAAGAGACCCAGTACTTC. Amino acids: CASSLGVVGTKETQYF. The full variable domain, rest sourced from reference TRBV7-6 and TRBJ2-5, is GAGVSQSPRYKVTKRGQDVALRCDPISGHVSLYWYRQALGQGPEFLTYFNYEAQQDKSGLPNDRFSAERPEGSISTLTIQRTEQRDSAMYRCASSLGVVGTKETQYFGPGTRLLVL.

A note on this clonotype: This likely comes from a read error, as the CDR3 has no conserved phenylalanine or tryptophan at its end. V and J are TRBV7-9 and TRBJ2-5; 9 nucleotides agree with TRBD2. The J call may be faulty, since TRBJ2-7 better matches the DNA end. This CDR3 is built from 14 residues. Germline assignment: CDR1 SEHNR and CDR2 FQNEAQ (reference sequence). The CDR3 is CASSTGTSRLEQYL. CDR3 nucleotides: TGTGCCAGCAGCACCGGGACTAGCAGGCTCGAGCAGTACCTC.

This clonotype appeared many times. V and J are TRBV27 and TRBJ2-1, with TRBD2 identical over 7 bases. There are 14 residues in the CDR3. The V gene end was trimmed by 2 bases and the J gene end by 4 bases; junction bases not matched to a gene: 2. Germline V gives CDR1 MNHEY, CDR2 SMNVEV (reference sequence). CDR3 nucleotides: TGTGCCAGCAGTTTAGCGGGAGAGTACAATGAGCAGTTCTTC. Protein sequence: CASSLAGEYNEQFF.

This sequence joins TRBV3-1 and TRBJ2-3; 7 bases match TRBD1. The CDR3 has 15 residues. CDR1 is LGHDT and CDR2 is YNNKEL in the germline V gene (reference sequence). With 4 bases clipped from V and 7 bases from J, the junction kept 11 bases outside the gene matches. CDR3: CASSRWDSSTNTQYF. In nucleotides, the CDR3 is TGTGCCAGCAGCCGATGGGACAGCTCGACGAATACGCAGTATTTT.

This clonotype occurred a few times. This rearrangement joins TRBV20-1 to TRBJ2-1; 10 bases agree with TRBD2. The J call is uncertain, as TRBJ2-7 better fits the DNA end. CDR1 is DFQATT and CDR2 is SNEGSKA in the germline V gene (reference sequence). CDR3 size: 14 residues. This chain's CDR3 is CSLQSGRALYEQYF. Written as DNA, the CDR3 is TGCAGCCTACAAAGCGGGAGGGCCTTATACGAGCAGTACTTC.

There are a few counts of this clonotype. The V and J genes are TRBV20-1 and TRBJ2-4, with TRBD1 matching over 9 bases. With 3 bases clipped from V and 0 bases from J, the junction kept 6 bases outside the gene matches. Germline V gives CDR1 DFQATT, CDR2 SNEGSKA (reference sequence). The CDR3 consists of 16 residues. The CDR3 sequence is CSASGQGSLAKNIQYF. The CDR3 region has the DNA TGCAGTGCTAGTGGACAGGGGAGCTTAGCCAAAAACATTCAGTACTTC.